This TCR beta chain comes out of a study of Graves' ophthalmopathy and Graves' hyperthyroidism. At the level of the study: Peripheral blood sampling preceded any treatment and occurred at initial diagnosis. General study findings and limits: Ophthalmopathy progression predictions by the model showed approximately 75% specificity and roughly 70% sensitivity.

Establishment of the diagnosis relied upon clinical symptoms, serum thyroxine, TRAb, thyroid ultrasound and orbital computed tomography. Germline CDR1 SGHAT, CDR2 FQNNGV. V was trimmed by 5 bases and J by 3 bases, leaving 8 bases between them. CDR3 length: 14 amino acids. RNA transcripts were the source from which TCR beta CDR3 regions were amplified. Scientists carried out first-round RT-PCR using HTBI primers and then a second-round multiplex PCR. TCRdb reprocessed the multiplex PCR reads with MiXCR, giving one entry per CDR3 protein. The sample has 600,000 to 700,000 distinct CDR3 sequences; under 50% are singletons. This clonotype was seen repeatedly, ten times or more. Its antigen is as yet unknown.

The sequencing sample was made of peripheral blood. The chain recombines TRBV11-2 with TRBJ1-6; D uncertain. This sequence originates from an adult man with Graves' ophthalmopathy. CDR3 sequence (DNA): TGTGCCAGCAGCGCCAACGTCTATAATTCACCCCTCCACTTT. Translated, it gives CASSANVYNSPLHF.